This is a list of T cell receptor beta chains from one sample in a study of radiation and T cells in renal cell carcinoma. Generated by immunoSEQ multiplex PCR, the TCRdb table keeps only in-frame clones and is missing some. The sample records roughly 130,000 clones, around nine tenths being singletons. The specimen was blood, collected from a patient whose treatment included radiotherapy and nephrectomy. Receptors were obtained from a woman in her 50s with renal cell carcinoma. The CDR3 runs from the conserved cysteine through the conserved F or W. D genes are given only for firm matches. Size is omitted from some rows. Given values are once, few, many or a class for expanded clones.

d_gene: TRBD1
v_gene: TRBV19
j_gene: TRBJ1-1
abundance: .
CDR3nt: TGTGCCAGTAGTCGGACAGGGAGTCTCCCTGAAGCTTTCTTT
CDR3aa: CASSRTGSLPEAFF

d_gene: .
v_gene: TRBV5-1
j_gene: TRBJ2-3
abundance: .
CDR3nt: TGCGCCAGCAGCTTGGAGTGGGGCGAGCCAGATACGCAGTATTTT
CDR3aa: CASSLEWGEPDTQYF

d_gene: .
v_gene: TRBV7-9
j_gene: TRBJ1-2
abundance: once
CDR3nt: TGTGCCGGGGGCAGGAGAGGGGAGCTTAACTATGGCTACACCTTC
CDR3aa: CAGGRRGELNYGYTF

d_gene: TRBD2
v_gene: TRBV6-6
j_gene: TRBJ2-7
abundance: .
CDR3nt: TGTGCCAGCAACCCAGGACTAGCTCCTATCTCCTACGAGCAGTACTTC
CDR3aa: CASNPGLAPISYEQYF

d_gene: TRBD1
v_gene: TRBV2
j_gene: TRBJ1-5
abundance: .
CDR3nt: TGTGCCAGCAGTTCCCACGGACAGGCCAGTCAGCCCCAGCATTTT
CDR3aa: CASSSHGQASQPQHF

d_gene: .
v_gene: TRBV6-6
j_gene: TRBJ2-7
abundance: .
CDR3nt: TGTGCCAGCAGTTACGTCGCGGGGGCATCCTACGAGCAGTACTTC
CDR3aa: CASSYVAGASYEQYF

d_gene: .
v_gene: TRBV11-2
j_gene: TRBJ2-5
abundance: .
CDR3nt: TGTGCCAGCAGCCTACAAGGGGCGAGAGAGACCCAGTACTTC
CDR3aa: CASSLQGARETQYF

d_gene: TRBD2
v_gene: TRBV6-6
j_gene: TRBJ2-1
abundance: .
CDR3nt: TGTGCCAGCAGCACAACTAGCGGGGGGTTCTACAATGAGCAGTTCTTC
CDR3aa: CASSTTSGGFYNEQFF

d_gene: TRBD1
v_gene: TRBV10-3
j_gene: TRBJ1-3
abundance: .
CDR3nt: TGTGCCATCAGCGACGCCTCGTGGACAGGAGGAAACACCATATATTTT
CDR3aa: CAISDASWTGGNTIYF

d_gene: TRBD1
v_gene: TRBV6-1
j_gene: TRBJ2-6
abundance: .
CDR3nt: TGTGCCAGCAGTGAAGGACAGGGGGCCTTCTCTGGGGCCAACGTCCTGACTTTC
CDR3aa: CASSEGQGAFSGANVLTF

d_gene: .
v_gene: TRBV7-9
j_gene: TRBJ1-1
abundance: .
CDR3nt: TGTGCCGCCGAGGGAAACACTGAAGCTTTCTTT
CDR3aa: CAAEGNTEAFF

d_gene: TRBD1
v_gene: TRBV6-5
j_gene: TRBJ2-5
abundance: .
CDR3nt: TGTGCCAGCAGTGCCAACAGGGGGCGGGGAGAGACCCAGTACTTC
CDR3aa: CASSANRGRGETQYF

d_gene: .
v_gene: TRBV28
j_gene: TRBJ1-3
abundance: .
CDR3nt: TGTGCCAGCACAGATTTTGGAAACACCATATATTTT
CDR3aa: CASTDFGNTIYF

d_gene: .
v_gene: TRBV2
j_gene: TRBJ2-2
abundance: .
CDR3nt: TGTGCCAGCAGTAACGGACAGACGAACACCGGGGAGCTGTTTTTT
CDR3aa: CASSNGQTNTGELFF

d_gene: .
v_gene: TRBV30
j_gene: TRBJ1-1
abundance: few
CDR3nt: TGTGCCTGGAGTGTAGCCCTAGCGGAAAGAGCTTTCTTT
CDR3aa: CAWSVALAERAFF

d_gene: .
v_gene: TRBV5-1
j_gene: TRBJ2-1
abundance: .
CDR3nt: TGCGCCAGCAGCCCCGGGCGGGATAATGAGCAGTTCTTC
CDR3aa: CASSPGRDNEQFF

d_gene: TRBD1
v_gene: TRBV5-6
j_gene: TRBJ1-2
abundance: .
CDR3nt: TGTGCCAGCAGCTTGGTGATTCGTGGGACAGAGGGCGACACCTTC
CDR3aa: CASSLVIRGTEGDTF

d_gene: .
v_gene: TRBV10-3
j_gene: TRBJ1-1
abundance: .
CDR3nt: TGTGCCATCAGTGGGTCGGGACGGGCGGACACTGAAGCTTTCTTT
CDR3aa: CAISGSGRADTEAFF

d_gene: TRBD1
v_gene: TRBV11-2
j_gene: TRBJ2-2
abundance: .
CDR3nt: TGTGCCAGCAGCTCCCCACAGGACAGGGGGACCGGGGAGCTGTTTTTT
CDR3aa: CASSSPQDRGTGELFF

d_gene: .
v_gene: TRBV4-1
j_gene: TRBJ2-2
abundance: .
CDR3nt: TGCGCCAGCAGCCAAGTAGGGGTCACCGGGGAGCTGTTTTTT
CDR3aa: CASSQVGVTGELFF

d_gene: TRBD2
v_gene: TRBV6-1
j_gene: TRBJ2-5
abundance: .
CDR3nt: TGTGCCAGCGGAACTAGCGGGGTTGAGACCCAGTACTTC
CDR3aa: CASGTSGVETQYF

d_gene: TRBD1
v_gene: TRBV6-5
j_gene: TRBJ1-3
abundance: .
CDR3nt: TGTGCCAGCAGACCTCGGACAGGGCCTGGAAACACCATATATTTT
CDR3aa: CASRPRTGPGNTIYF

d_gene: .
v_gene: TRBV7-9
j_gene: TRBJ1-1
abundance: .
CDR3nt: TGTGCCAGCACCTGGGGGGGAGGGACCACTGAAGCTTTCTTT
CDR3aa: CASTWGGGTTEAFF

d_gene: .
v_gene: TRBV30
j_gene: TRBJ2-1
abundance: .
CDR3nt: TGTGCCTGGAGTGTACTAGCTATTGAGCAGTTCTTC
CDR3aa: CAWSVLAIEQFF

d_gene: .
v_gene: TRBV7-9
j_gene: TRBJ1-6
abundance: .
CDR3nt: TGTGCCAGCAGCTACTCCTATAATTCACCCCTCCACTTT
CDR3aa: CASSYSYNSPLHF

d_gene: .
v_gene: TRBV4-1
j_gene: TRBJ2-3
abundance: .
CDR3nt: TGCGCCAGCAGCCAAGTGGTACGTAGAGATACGCAGTATTTT
CDR3aa: CASSQVVRRDTQYF

d_gene: TRBD1
v_gene: TRBV19
j_gene: TRBJ2-7
abundance: .
CDR3nt: TGTGCCAGTAGTAGGTACAGGGGCCCCTACGAGCAGTACTTC
CDR3aa: CASSRYRGPYEQYF

d_gene: .
v_gene: TRBV19
j_gene: TRBJ1-5
abundance: .
CDR3nt: TGTGCCAGTAGTATGGACGGCAATAGCAATCAGCCCCAGCATTTT
CDR3aa: CASSMDGNSNQPQHF

d_gene: .
v_gene: TRBV5-1
j_gene: TRBJ1-5
abundance: .
CDR3nt: TGCGCCAGCAGCTTGGATCAGCTCCCCCCGAGGGCCCAGCATTTT
CDR3aa: CASSLDQLPPRAQHF

d_gene: .
v_gene: TRBV7-6
j_gene: TRBJ2-5
abundance: .
CDR3nt: TGTGCCAGCAGCTTAGGGTGGTGGAGGGTCGGGGAGACCCAGTACTTC
CDR3aa: CASSLGWWRVGETQYF

d_gene: TRBD1
v_gene: TRBV5-4
j_gene: TRBJ1-3
abundance: .
CDR3nt: TGTGCCAGCAGCTCCGGGACAGCCTCTGGAAACACCATATATTTT
CDR3aa: CASSSGTASGNTIYF

d_gene: TRBD1
v_gene: TRBV29-1
j_gene: TRBJ2-5
abundance: .
CDR3nt: TGCAGCGTTGCAGGGTACAGGGGCCAAGAGACCCAGTACTTC
CDR3aa: CSVAGYRGQETQYF

d_gene: .
v_gene: TRBV6-5
j_gene: TRBJ2-7
abundance: once
CDR3nt: TGTGCCAGCAAGGTAGTGGCTAGCGAGACCTACGAGCAGTACTTC
CDR3aa: CASKVVASETYEQYF

d_gene: .
v_gene: TRBV6-1
j_gene: TRBJ2-4
abundance: once
CDR3nt: TGTGCCAGTAGTTCGACAGGAGCCAAAAACATTCAGTACTTC
CDR3aa: CASSSTGAKNIQYF

d_gene: TRBD2
v_gene: TRBV5-1
j_gene: TRBJ2-3
abundance: .
CDR3nt: TGCGCCAGCAGCAGTAGCGGGGGGAGGGATACGCAGTATTTT
CDR3aa: CASSSSGGRDTQYF

d_gene: .
v_gene: TRBV4-3
j_gene: TRBJ2-3
abundance: .
CDR3nt: TGCGCCAGCAGCTTATCCCGAGCCCGGGATACGCAGTATTTT
CDR3aa: CASSLSRARDTQYF

d_gene: .
v_gene: TRBV9
j_gene: TRBJ2-2
abundance: .
CDR3nt: TGTGCCAGCAGCGTAGACTTGATAAACACCGGGGAGCTGTTTTTT
CDR3aa: CASSVDLINTGELFF

d_gene: .
v_gene: TRBV11-3
j_gene: TRBJ1-1
abundance: .
CDR3nt: TGTGCCAGCAGCTTGAAACAGGGTCGGGCTTTCTTT
CDR3aa: CASSLKQGRAFF

d_gene: TRBD1
v_gene: TRBV7-9
j_gene: TRBJ1-1
abundance: .
CDR3nt: TGTGCCAGCAGCAAGGGACAGGACCCTCAGGGCGCTTTCTTT
CDR3aa: CASSKGQDPQGAFF

d_gene: TRBD1
v_gene: TRBV6-1
j_gene: TRBJ2-7
abundance: .
CDR3nt: TGTGCCAGCAGTGAAGCGCTGGGACAGGGGGCCTACGAGCAGTACTTC
CDR3aa: CASSEALGQGAYEQYF

d_gene: .
v_gene: TRBV7-3
j_gene: TRBJ2-1
abundance: .
CDR3nt: TGTGCCAGCAGCTTAACAGGTTATGAGCAGTTCTTC
CDR3aa: CASSLTGYEQFF

d_gene: .
v_gene: TRBV14
j_gene: TRBJ1-2
abundance: .
CDR3nt: TGTGCCAGCAGCCAAGGATCGGGACCCTATGGCTACACCTTC
CDR3aa: CASSQGSGPYGYTF

d_gene: TRBD1
v_gene: TRBV18
j_gene: TRBJ1-5
abundance: .
CDR3nt: TGTGCCAGCTCATCGTCTAATCCGGGACAGGGGAATCAGCCCCAGCATTTT
CDR3aa: CASSSSNPGQGNQPQHF

d_gene: TRBD1
v_gene: TRBV15
j_gene: TRBJ1-5
abundance: once
CDR3nt: TGTGCCACGGGGAAACGACAGGGTCCAAATCAGCCCCAGCATTTT
CDR3aa: CATGKRQGPNQPQHF

d_gene: .
v_gene: TRBV14
j_gene: TRBJ1-6
abundance: .
CDR3nt: TGTGCCAGCAGCCAAGATGACCCTGACACCTATAATTCACCCCTCCACTTT
CDR3aa: CASSQDDPDTYNSPLHF

d_gene: .
v_gene: TRBV9
j_gene: TRBJ2-3
abundance: .
CDR3nt: TGTGCCAGCAGCGTAGGAACGGGGAGCACAGATACGCAGTATTTT
CDR3aa: CASSVGTGSTDTQYF

d_gene: .
v_gene: TRBV6-1
j_gene: TRBJ1-1
abundance: .
CDR3nt: TGTGCCAGCAGTCCCAACGGGGACACTGAAGCTTTCTTT
CDR3aa: CASSPNGDTEAFF

d_gene: TRBD2
v_gene: TRBV7-7
j_gene: TRBJ2-3
abundance: once
CDR3nt: TGTGCTAGCAGCCCGGGGCTAGCGGGAGGAACAGATACGCAGTATTTT
CDR3aa: CASSPGLAGGTDTQYF